This T cell receptor beta chain was identified in a study of control samples from healthy donors and cancer patients (dated by TCRdb to 2020 to 2021). In the case of this clone: Its specific antigen is unknown. No clone much larger than this one lies a single base away; base qualities are absent.

Library creation used the immunoSEQ multiplex PCR assay. The clones in this table, taken by TCRdb from immuneACCESS, are in-frame only. Not every clone is retained; where verified, under half of the shortfall comes from an unresolved V gene, and the cause of the rest is unknown. The sample table lists about 120,000 clones, 70% to 90% of them with a count of one. Clones ranked in the top ten supply less than 40% of the sample. V is cut by 0 bases and J by 2 bases, and the space between the germline ends is 8 bases. Reading from cysteine to phenylalanine, the CDR3 counts 15 amino acids. The kept DNA is CDR3 alone, 45 bases in frame from the first base. Based on the germline V gene (reference sequence), the CDR1 and CDR2 sequences are LGHDT and YNNKEL.

The sample consisted of blood. The source of this sequence is a man aged 50 or older in good health. The sequence joins TRBV3-1 (or the pseudogene TRBV3-2) to TRBJ2-1; the best D guess is TRBD1, with 5 bases matching. The sequence in DNA is TGTGCCAGCAGCCAAGACCAGGGCACCTACAATGAGCAGTTCTTC. Its protein reads: CASSQDQGTYNEQFF.